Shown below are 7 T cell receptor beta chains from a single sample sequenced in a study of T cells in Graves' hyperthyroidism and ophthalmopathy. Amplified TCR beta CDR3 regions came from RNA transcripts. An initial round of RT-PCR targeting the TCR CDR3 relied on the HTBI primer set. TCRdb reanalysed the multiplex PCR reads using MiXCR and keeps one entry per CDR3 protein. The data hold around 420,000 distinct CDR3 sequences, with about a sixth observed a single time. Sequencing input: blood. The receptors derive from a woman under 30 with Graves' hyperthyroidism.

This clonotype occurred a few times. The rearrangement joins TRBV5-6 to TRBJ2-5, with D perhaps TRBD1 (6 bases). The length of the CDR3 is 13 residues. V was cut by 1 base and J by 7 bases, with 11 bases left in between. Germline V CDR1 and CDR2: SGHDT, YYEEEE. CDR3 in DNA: TGTGCCAGCAGCTTGAACAGGGTGGGGACCCAGTACTTC. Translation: CASSLNRVGTQYF.

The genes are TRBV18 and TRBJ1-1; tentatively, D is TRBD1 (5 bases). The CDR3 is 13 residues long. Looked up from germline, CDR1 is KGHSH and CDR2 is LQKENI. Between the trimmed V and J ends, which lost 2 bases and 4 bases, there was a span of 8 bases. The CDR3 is CASSPGGSTEAFF. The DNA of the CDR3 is TGTGCCAGCTCACCAGGGGGAAGCACTGAAGCTTTCTTT.

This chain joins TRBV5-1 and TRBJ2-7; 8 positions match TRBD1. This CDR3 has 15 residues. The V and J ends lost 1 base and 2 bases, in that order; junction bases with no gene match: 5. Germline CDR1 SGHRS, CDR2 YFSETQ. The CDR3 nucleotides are TGCGCCAGCAGCTTGACCGGGACAGGAGCCTACGAGCAGTACTTC. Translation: CASSLTGTGAYEQYF.

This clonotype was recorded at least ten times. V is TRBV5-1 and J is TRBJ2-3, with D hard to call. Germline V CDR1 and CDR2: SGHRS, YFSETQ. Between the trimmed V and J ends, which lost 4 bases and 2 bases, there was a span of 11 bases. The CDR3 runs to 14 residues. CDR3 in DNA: TGCGCCAGCAGCGAAGGCCCGAACACAGATACGCAGTATTTT. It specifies CASSEGPNTDTQYF.

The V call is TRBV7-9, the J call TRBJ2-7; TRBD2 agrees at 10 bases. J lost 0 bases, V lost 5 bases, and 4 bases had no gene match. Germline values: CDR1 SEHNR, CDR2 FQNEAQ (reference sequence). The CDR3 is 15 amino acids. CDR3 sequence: CASSTGLAVSYEQYF. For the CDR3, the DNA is TGTGCCAGCAGCACAGGACTAGCGGTCTCCTACGAGCAGTACTTC.

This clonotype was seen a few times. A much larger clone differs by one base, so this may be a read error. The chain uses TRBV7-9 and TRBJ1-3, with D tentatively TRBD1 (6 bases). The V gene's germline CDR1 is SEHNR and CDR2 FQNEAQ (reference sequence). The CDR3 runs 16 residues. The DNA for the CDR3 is TGTGCCAGCAGCCGGGGGACACCTCACTCTGGAAACACCACATATTTT. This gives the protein CASSRGTPHSGNTTYF. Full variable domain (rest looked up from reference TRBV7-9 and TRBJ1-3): DTGVSQNPRHKITKRGQNVTFRCDPISEHNRLYWYRQTLGQGPEFLTYFQNEAQLEKSRLLSDRFSAERPKGSFSTLEIQRTEQGDSAMYLCASSRGTPHSGNTTYFGEGSWLTVV.

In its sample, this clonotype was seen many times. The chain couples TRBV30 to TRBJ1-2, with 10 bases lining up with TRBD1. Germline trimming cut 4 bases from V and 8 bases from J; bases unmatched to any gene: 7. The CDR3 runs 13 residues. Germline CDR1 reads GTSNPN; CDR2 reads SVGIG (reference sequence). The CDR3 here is CAWTADRGSGYTF. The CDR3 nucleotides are TGTGCCTGGACTGCGGACAGGGGGAGCGGCTACACCTTC.